The clone carrying this T cell receptor beta chain has only one observation. The antigen remains unidentified. V lost 1 base and J 4 bases, leaving 12 bases between the germline ends. The CDR3 length is 14 residues. The V gene's germline CDR1 is SGHTS and CDR2 YDEGEE. TCRdb analysed the 5' RACE reads with MiXCR anew, one entry per CDR3 protein. Of a few hundred thousand distinct CDR3 sequences in the sample, 14% are singletons; the top ten hold around a fifth. The source of the sample is a study of T-cell memory formation after mild COVID-19. Study outcomes and limitations: Mainly in CM and EM were contracting CD4+ clones; CD8+ were in EMRA.

The source of this sequence is a man between 18 and 29 years old who had mild COVID-19 (a few samples of this study predate the infection). Cell type and time point are not known. The chain recombines TRBV5-8 with TRBJ2-7; D remains unclear. Sequenced sample: PBMCs or a T cell subset sorted from them (not recorded which). CDR3 nucleotide sequence: TGTGCCAGCAGCTTGTGGCTGGTGGAATACGAGCAGTACTTC. This translates into CASSLWLVEYEQYF.